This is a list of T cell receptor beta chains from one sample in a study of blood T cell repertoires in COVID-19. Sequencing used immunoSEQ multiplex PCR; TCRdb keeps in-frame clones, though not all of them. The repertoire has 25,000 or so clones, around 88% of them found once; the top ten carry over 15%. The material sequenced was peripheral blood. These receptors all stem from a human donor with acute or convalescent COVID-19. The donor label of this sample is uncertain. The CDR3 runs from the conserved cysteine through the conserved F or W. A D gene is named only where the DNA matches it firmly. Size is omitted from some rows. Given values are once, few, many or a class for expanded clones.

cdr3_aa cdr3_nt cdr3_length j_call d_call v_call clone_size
CASSNPREAPKKLFF TGTGCCAGCAGCAATCCCCGGGAGGCGCCGAAAAAACTGTTTTTT 15 TRBJ1-4 NA TRBV7-9 NA
CASSAEFGQFAEAFF TGTGCCAGCAGCGCCGAATTCGGACAGTTTGCTGAAGCTTTCTTT 15 TRBJ1-1 NA TRBV9 NA
CASSSDRGLNTEAFF TGCGCCAGCAGCTCGGACAGGGGGCTGAACACTGAAGCTTTCTTT 15 TRBJ1-1 TRBD1 TRBV5-1 NA
CASSQGQRTGELFF TGCGCCAGCAGTCAGGGACAAAGGACCGGGGAGCTGTTTTTT 14 TRBJ2-2 NA TRBV23-1 NA
CASSLGGVGYGYTF TGTGCCAGCAGCTTGGGGGGCGTCGGCTATGGCTACACCTTC 14 TRBJ1-2 NA TRBV5-4 NA
CASSLDGNQPQHF TGTGCCAGCAGCCTGGACGGTAATCAGCCCCAGCATTTT 13 TRBJ1-5 NA TRBV5-8 NA
CASSVSGNNSPLHF TGTGCCAGCAGCGTTTCCGGGAATAATTCACCCCTCCACTTT 14 TRBJ1-6 NA TRBV5-4 NA
CASSAYRTSNEQYF TGTGCTAGCAGCGCTTACAGGACCTCCAACGAGCAGTACTTC 14 TRBJ2-7 NA TRBV21-1 NA
CASSPRVGRTYEQYF TGTGCCAGCTCACCTCGGGTGGGGAGGACCTACGAGCAGTACTTC 15 TRBJ2-7 NA TRBV18 few
CAWFGGRSSGNTIYF TGTGCCTGGTTCGGGGGAAGGAGCTCTGGAAACACCATATATTTT 15 TRBJ1-3 NA TRBV30 NA
CASSTTTGVAYEQYF TGTGCCAGCAGCACCACGACAGGGGTAGCCTACGAGCAGTACTTC 15 TRBJ2-7 TRBD1 TRBV7-8 NA
CASSPPGQGADTQYF TGTGCCAGCTCACCACCGGGACAGGGCGCAGATACGCAGTATTTT 15 TRBJ2-3 TRBD1 TRBV18 NA
CAHAQRVSSYEQYF TGTGCCCATGCCCAGCGGGTAAGCTCCTACGAGCAGTACTTC 14 TRBJ2-7 NA TRBV6-6 NA
CASSLTGTGGLLGTEAFF TGTGCCAGCAGCTTAACCGGGACAGGGGGCCTCCTGGGGACTGAAGCTTTCTTT 18 TRBJ1-1 TRBD1 TRBV7-3 NA
CASSLSFSGGNNSPLHF TGTGCCAGCAGCTTAAGTTTTTCAGGGGGAAATAATTCACCCCTCCACTTT 17 TRBJ1-6 TRBD1 TRBV7-8 NA
CASSTTDHRVLEGYTF TGTGCCAGCAGCACTACCGACCACCGGGTATTAGAAGGCTACACCTTC 16 TRBJ1-2 NA TRBV11-2 NA
CASSQGAWDGYTF TGTGCCAGCAGCCAAGGGGCTTGGGATGGCTACACCTTC 13 TRBJ1-2 NA TRBV3-1/TRBV3-2 NA
CASSLAGGSEQYF TGTGCCAGCAGCTTAGCGGGAGGGTCCGAGCAGTACTTC 13 TRBJ2-7 TRBD2 TRBV6-5 NA
CASSVGWGLNEKLFF TGTGCCAGCAGCGTAGGTTGGGGGCTTAATGAAAAACTGTTTTTT 15 TRBJ1-4 NA TRBV9 NA
CASSKGGSPYNEQFF TGTGCCAGCAGTAAGGGAGGGAGCCCCTACAATGAGCAGTTCTTC 15 TRBJ2-1 TRBD2 TRBV7-3 NA
CASSIGSGNSNQPQHF TGTGCCAGTAGTATAGGGTCAGGGAATAGCAATCAGCCCCAGCATTTT 16 TRBJ1-5 NA TRBV19 NA
CASSDRRTGGWGGYTF TGTGCCAGCAGTGACCGGAGGACAGGGGGATGGGGTGGCTACACCTTC 16 TRBJ1-2 TRBD1 TRBV25-1 NA
CASSWSSGTGVEQFF TGTGCCAGCAGCTGGTCCTCCGGGACTGGTGTTGAGCAGTTCTTC 15 TRBJ2-1 NA TRBV6-2/TRBV6-3 NA
CASSMGQLTGEKLFF TGTGCCAGCAGCATGGGACAGCTCACTGGCGAAAAACTGTTTTTT 15 TRBJ1-4 TRBD1 TRBV7-8 NA
CASSLASGDRHGYTF TGTGCCAGCAGTCTTGCTTCGGGGGACAGACATGGCTACACCTTC 15 TRBJ1-2 TRBD1 TRBV7-2 few
CASSEDRGPYGYTF TGTGCCAGCAGTGAAGACAGGGGGCCATATGGCTACACCTTC 14 TRBJ1-2 TRBD1 TRBV6-1 NA
CASSPLGTANTEAFF TGTGCCAGCAGCCCACTTGGGACAGCGAACACTGAAGCTTTCTTT 15 TRBJ1-1 TRBD1 TRBV7-9 NA
CATSRDARTSGTDTQYF TGTGCCACCAGCAGAGATGCGAGGACTAGCGGAACAGATACGCAGTATTTT 17 TRBJ2-3 TRBD2 TRBV15 NA
CASSSRDRPSTYEQYF TGTGCCAGCAGTTCCCGGGACAGGCCATCAACCTACGAGCAGTACTTC 16 TRBJ2-7 TRBD1 TRBV6-2/TRBV6-3 NA
CASSQQGAGGNTIYF TGTGCCAGCAGCCAACAGGGGGCTGGTGGAAACACCATATATTTT 15 TRBJ1-3 TRBD1 TRBV7-2 NA
CASSHGGSRYNEQFF TGTGCCAGCAGTCACGGGGGTTCGAGGTACAATGAGCAGTTCTTC 15 TRBJ2-1 NA TRBV7-9 NA
CASSLYQGANTEAFF TGTGCCAGCAGTTTATATCAGGGGGCGAACACTGAAGCTTTCTTT 15 TRBJ1-1 TRBD1 TRBV27 NA
CASRDSYGGDNQPQHF TGTGCCAGTAGAGATTCGTACGGGGGGGACAATCAGCCCCAGCATTTT 16 TRBJ1-5 NA TRBV19 NA
CASSYTGLQYF TGTGCCAGCAGTTACACGGGACTACAGTACTTC 11 TRBJ2-5 TRBD2 TRBV6-5 once
CASSVGGFATNEKLFF TGTGCCAGCAGCGTCGGGGGATTTGCAACTAATGAAAAACTGTTTTTT 16 TRBJ1-4 NA TRBV9 NA
CASRAYRGSDEKLFF TGTGCCAGTAGGGCCTACAGGGGCTCAGATGAAAAACTGTTTTTT 15 TRBJ1-4 TRBD1 TRBV19 NA
CASSLERDSYEQYF TGTGCCAGCAGCTTAGAACGGGACTCCTACGAGCAGTACTTC 14 TRBJ2-7 NA TRBV7-2 NA
CASSERGYQPQHF TGTGCCAGCAGCGAGAGAGGGTATCAGCCCCAGCATTTT 13 TRBJ1-5 NA TRBV6-5 once
CASSPGVMGYEQYF TGTGCCAGTAGCCCCGGGGTGATGGGTTACGAGCAGTACTTC 14 TRBJ2-7 NA TRBV19 NA
CASSPTTGIDIQYF TGTGCCAGCAGCCCGACGACAGGGATCGACATTCAGTACTTC 14 TRBJ2-4 TRBD1 TRBV7-8 few
CASSQSLDRLHSGANVLTF TGTGCCAGCAGCCAAAGTTTGGACAGGCTACACTCTGGGGCCAACGTCCTGACTTTC 19 TRBJ2-6 NA TRBV21-1 NA
CASREQGLPLHF TGTGCCAGCCGGGAACAGGGTTTACCCCTCCACTTT 12 TRBJ1-6 NA TRBV6-5 NA
CASSLGASTSTDTQYF TGCGCCAGCAGCTTGGGAGCGTCAACTAGCACAGATACGCAGTATTTT 16 TRBJ2-3 NA TRBV5-1 NA
CASSMPDRGYGYTF TGTGCCAGTAGTATGCCGGACAGGGGATATGGCTACACCTTC 14 TRBJ1-2 TRBD1 TRBV19 NA
CASGFSVTYEQYF TGTGCTAGTGGCTTCTCGGTGACCTACGAGCAGTACTTC 13 TRBJ2-7 NA TRBV12-5 NA
CASSKDDGTSDDSYNEQFF TGTGCCAGCAGCAAAGACGACGGGACTAGCGACGACTCCTACAATGAGCAGTTCTTC 19 TRBJ2-1 NA TRBV21-1 NA